In this sample, the clone carrying this T cell receptor beta chain turned up many times. These data belong to a study of early T cells in non-severe SARS-CoV-2 infection. TCRdb reprocessed the 5' RACE reads with MiXCR, giving one entry per CDR3 protein. The sample yields 70,000 to 95,000 distinct CDR3 sequences, about 9.6% seen once. V was shortened by 1 base and J by 6 bases, with 10 bases between the two germline ends. Germline CDR1 reads SGHAT; CDR2 reads FQNNGV. CDR3 length: 14 amino acids. The specimen sequenced was whole blood. The TCR comes from an adult who was a healthcare worker with PCR-confirmed SARS-CoV-2 infection or an uninfected control (not recorded which). The gene calls are TRBV11-2 and TRBJ2-1; the D gene is possibly TRBD1 (6 bases). The chain's CDR3 is CASSLGTGINEQFF. CDR3 nucleotide sequence: TGTGCCAGCAGCTTAGGAACAGGGATCAATGAGCAGTTCTTC. Complete variable domain (other parts from reference TRBV11-2 and TRBJ2-1): EAGVAQSPRYKIIEKRQSVAFWCNPISGHATLYWYQQILGQGPKLLIQFQNNGVVDDSQLPKDRFSAERLKGVDSTLKIQPAKLEDSAVYLCASSLGTGINEQFFGPGTRLTVL.